Presented here are 5 T cell receptor beta chains from one specimen sequenced in a study of T cells in tumors after PD-1 blockade. The data were produced by immunoSEQ multiplex PCR, yet TCRdb's version contains in-frame clones alone and is incomplete. The sample includes 45,000 to 60,000 clones, roughly three quarters of them seen just once. The sequencing here drew on PBMCs, taken before anti-PD-1 therapy. Receptors originate from a human donor with advanced basal cell or squamous cell carcinoma (not recorded which).

V is TRBV5-8 and J is TRBJ2-1, with 8 bases lining up with TRBD2. The junction had 6 bases not matched to a gene; V was cut back by 0 bases and J by 4 bases. CDR3 length equals 16 residues. Germline V gives CDR1 SGHTS, CDR2 YDEGEE. CDR3 sequence: CASSLARLASYNEQFF. The CDR3 bases are TGTGCCAGCAGCTTGGCAAGACTAGCGTCGTACAATGAGCAGTTCTTC.

V is TRBV5-1 and J is TRBJ2-2; 12 nucleotides line up with TRBD1. The CDR3 contains 16 residues. Germline loops: CDR1 SGHRS, CDR2 YFSETQ. The junction had 10 bases not matched to a gene; V was cut back by 6 bases and J by 7 bases. The DNA for the CDR3 is TGCGCCAGCATCCCTGGGGGACAGGGGGCTCTCGGGGAGCTGTTTTTT. It is translated as CASIPGGQGALGELFF.

This clone occurred a few times. The J gene is TRBJ1-2, the V gene TRBV6-5; D gene ambiguous. The CDR3 sequence is 11 residues long. V was pared by 8 bases and J by 8 bases, with 12 bases between. Germline lookup yields CDR1 MNHEY and CDR2 SVGAGI. The CDR3 loop reads CASLSRAGYTF. The CDR3 DNA follows: TGTGCCAGCCTATCGAGGGCGGGCTACACCTTC.

The chain combines TRBV2 with TRBJ2-2; no clear D gene. V was cut by 0 bases and J by 0 bases, with 14 bases left in between. CDR1 and CDR2 (germline): SNHLY, FYNNEI. CDR3 size: 18 residues. The DNA for the CDR3 is TGTGCCAGCAGTGAAGCGCAGGCTGGCGTAACGAACACCGGGGAGCTGTTTTTT. Protein sequence: CASSEAQAGVTNTGELFF.

J is TRBJ1-1 and V is TRBV5-1; D remains unclear. This CDR3 has 15 residues. The germline gives CDR1 SGHRS, CDR2 YFSETQ. V shed 6 bases and J shed 5 bases, with 20 bases lying between them. The CDR3 DNA follows: TGCGCCAGCAAACTTTTTCCGGAGGATGGAACTGAAGCTTTCTTT. It yields the protein CASKLFPEDGTEAFF.